The 6 T cell receptor beta chains below come from one sample, sequenced in a study of technical replicates of blood from a few donors. Here immunoSEQ multiplex PCR was the method, and the copy in TCRdb shows in-frame clones only, minus some. This table has around 100,000 clones, 90% to 97% appearing once. The sample taken for sequencing was T cells isolated from PBMCs. These TCRs come from a human donor in good health.

This chain uses TRBV20-1 with TRBJ2-5; D ambiguous. This CDR3 region has 10 residues. Trimming removed 4 bases from V and 5 bases from J, with 5 bases in between. Germline V gene sequence: CDR1 DFQATT, CDR2 SNEGSKA (reference sequence). The CDR3 DNA sequence: TGCAGTGCTACTTTGGAGACCCAGTACTTC. It specifies CSATLETQYF.

The J gene is TRBJ2-3, the V gene TRBV6-4; TRBD1 matches at 8 bases. This CDR3 contains 14 residues. With 5 bases clipped from V and 1 base from J, the junction kept 2 bases outside the gene matches. Germline V gene sequence: CDR1 MRHNA, CDR2 SNTAGT. The CDR3 here is CASSIQGGTDTQYF. CDR3 in DNA: TGTGCCAGCAGTATACAGGGGGGCACAGATACGCAGTATTTT.

This clone came up once. V usage is TRBV5-6 and J usage is TRBJ2-3; 8 bases are shared with TRBD1. Germline CDR1 is SGHDT and CDR2 is YYEEEE. The ends lost 2 bases at V and 2 bases at J; junction bases unmatched: 4. This CDR3 has 15 residues. Here the CDR3 DNA reads TGTGCCAGCAGCTTCGGACAGGGCGCCACAGATACGCAGTATTTT. It is translated as CASSFGQGATDTQYF.

The gene calls are TRBV6-5 and TRBJ2-5, with TRBD2 matching over 10 bases. The CDR3 spans 15 residues. Germline V gene sequence: CDR1 MNHEY, CDR2 SVGAGI. Germline trimming cut 6 bases from V and 3 bases from J; bases unmatched to any gene: 7. In DNA form, the CDR3 reads TGTGCCAGCAGGGCTCCTAGCGGGAGCGAAGAGACCCAGTACTTC. This gives the protein CASRAPSGSEETQYF.

The chain carries TRBV5-4 and TRBJ2-1; TRBD1 is a possible D gene (5 bases). Germline-derived CDR1 and CDR2 are SGHNT and YYREEE (reference sequence). Trimming took 1 base from V and 9 from J, leaving 14 bases between them. The length of the CDR3 is 14 residues. DNA for the CDR3: TGTGCCAGCAGCTTGAGGGGTAGCTATAGTGAGCAGTTCTTC. Protein sequence: CASSLRGSYSEQFF.

Comments on this clone: This CDR3 is also generated by other DNA sequences in the sample. This chain uses TRBV18 with TRBJ2-7; 8 nucleotides align to TRBD1. Germline V gene data show CDR1 as KGHSH and CDR2 as LQKENI. The V gene end was trimmed by 3 bases and the J gene end by 2 bases; junction bases not matched to a gene: 3. This CDR3 comprises 14 residues. For the CDR3, the DNA is TGTGCCAGCTCACCCGGGACAGGTACCTACGAGCAGTACTTC. Its translation: CASSPGTGTYEQYF.